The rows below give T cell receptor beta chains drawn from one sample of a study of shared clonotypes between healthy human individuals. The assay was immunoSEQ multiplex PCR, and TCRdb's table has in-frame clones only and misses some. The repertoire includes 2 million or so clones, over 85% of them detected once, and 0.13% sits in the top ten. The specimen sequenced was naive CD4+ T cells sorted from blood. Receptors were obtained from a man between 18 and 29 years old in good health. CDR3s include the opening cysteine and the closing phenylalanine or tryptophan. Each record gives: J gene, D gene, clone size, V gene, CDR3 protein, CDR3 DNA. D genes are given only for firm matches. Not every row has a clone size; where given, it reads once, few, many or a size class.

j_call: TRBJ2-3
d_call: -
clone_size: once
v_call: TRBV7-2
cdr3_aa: CASSLRPGTDTQYF
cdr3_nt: TGTGCCAGCAGCCTTAGGCCCGGCACAGATACGCAGTATTTT

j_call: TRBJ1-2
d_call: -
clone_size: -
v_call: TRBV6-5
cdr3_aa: CASSYSFLSGVSGYTF
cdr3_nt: TGTGCCAGCAGTTACTCGTTTTTAAGTGGGGTCAGTGGCTACACCTTC

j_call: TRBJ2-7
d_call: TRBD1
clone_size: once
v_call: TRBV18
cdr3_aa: CASSAGQGASYEQYF
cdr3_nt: TGTGCCAGCTCAGCCGGACAGGGGGCCTCCTACGAGCAGTACTTC

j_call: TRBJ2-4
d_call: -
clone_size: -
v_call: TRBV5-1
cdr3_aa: CASSLGSSPGFAKNIQYF
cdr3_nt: TGCGCCAGCAGCTTGGGTTCTAGCCCGGGTTTCGCCAAAAACATTCAGTACTTC

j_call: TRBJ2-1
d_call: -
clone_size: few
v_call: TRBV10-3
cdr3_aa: CAISERTLNNEQFF
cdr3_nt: TGTGCCATCAGTGAGCGGACTCTCAACAATGAGCAGTTCTTC

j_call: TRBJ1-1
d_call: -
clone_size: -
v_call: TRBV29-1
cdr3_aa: CSVEGELSGFF
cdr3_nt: TGCAGCGTTGAAGGGGAATTGAGTGGTTTCTTT

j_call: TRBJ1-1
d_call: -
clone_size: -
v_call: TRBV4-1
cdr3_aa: CASTHRTVNTEAFF
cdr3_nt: TGCGCCAGCACACATAGGACGGTGAACACTGAAGCTTTCTTT

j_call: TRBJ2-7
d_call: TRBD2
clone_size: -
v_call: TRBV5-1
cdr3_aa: CASSLGGTSGSYEQYF
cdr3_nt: TGCGCCAGCAGCTTGGGTGGGACTAGCGGGAGCTACGAGCAGTACTTC

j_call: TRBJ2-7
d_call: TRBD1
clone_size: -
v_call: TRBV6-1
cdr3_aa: CASSEDWTGGFEQYF
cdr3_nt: TGTGCCAGCAGTGAAGACTGGACAGGGGGCTTCGAGCAGTACTTC

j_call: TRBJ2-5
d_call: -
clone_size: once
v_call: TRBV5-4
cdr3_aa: CASRTGPARGETQYF
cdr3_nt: TGTGCCAGCAGAACGGGACCAGCCCGGGGGGAGACCCAGTACTTC

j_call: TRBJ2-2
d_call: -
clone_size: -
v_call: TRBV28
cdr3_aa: CASSFSYIGELFF
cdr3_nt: TGTGCCAGCAGTTTTTCCTACATCGGGGAGCTGTTTTTT

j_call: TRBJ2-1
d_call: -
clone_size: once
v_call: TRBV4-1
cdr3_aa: CASRTLQGSYNEQFF
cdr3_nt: TGCGCCAGCAGGACGCTCCAGGGCTCCTACAATGAGCAGTTCTTC

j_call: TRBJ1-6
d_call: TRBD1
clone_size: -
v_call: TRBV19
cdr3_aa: CASSTGTGLQAPLHF
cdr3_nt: TGTGCCAGTAGTACAGGGACAGGGCTTCAGGCACCCCTCCACTTT

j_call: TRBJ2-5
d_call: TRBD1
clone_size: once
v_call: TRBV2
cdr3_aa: CASSNQGAGETQYF
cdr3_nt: TGTGCCTCCAGCAATCAGGGGGCAGGGGAGACCCAGTACTTC

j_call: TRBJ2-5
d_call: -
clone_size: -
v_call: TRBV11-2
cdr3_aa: CASSLVPLWKTQYF
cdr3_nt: TGTGCCAGCAGCTTAGTACCGTTATGGAAGACCCAGTACTTC

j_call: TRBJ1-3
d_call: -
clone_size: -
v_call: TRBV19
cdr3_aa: CASSPVGGSGNTIYF
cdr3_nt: TGTGCCAGTAGCCCGGTTGGGGGCTCTGGAAACACCATATATTTT

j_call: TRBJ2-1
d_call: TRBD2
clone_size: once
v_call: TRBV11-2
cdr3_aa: CASSLGSGPYNEQFF
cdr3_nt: TGTGCCAGCAGCTTAGGTAGCGGGCCTTACAATGAGCAGTTCTTC

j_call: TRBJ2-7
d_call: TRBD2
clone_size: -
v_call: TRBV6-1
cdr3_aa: CASSVGLAGAYSYEQYF
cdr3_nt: TGTGCCAGCAGTGTAGGACTAGCGGGAGCTTACTCCTACGAGCAGTACTTC

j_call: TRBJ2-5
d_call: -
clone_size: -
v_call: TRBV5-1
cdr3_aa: CASSLGPGTNQETQYF
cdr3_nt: TGCGCCAGCAGCTTGGGGCCAGGGACCAACCAAGAGACCCAGTACTTC

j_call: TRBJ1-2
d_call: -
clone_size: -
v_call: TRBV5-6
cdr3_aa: CASSFSSLNYGYTF
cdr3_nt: TGTGCCAGCAGCTTCTCCAGTCTTAACTATGGCTACACCTTC

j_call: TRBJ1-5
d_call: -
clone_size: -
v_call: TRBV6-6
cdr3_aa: CASSSLISQGGQPQHF
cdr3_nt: TGTGCCAGCAGTAGTTTGATTAGCCAGGGAGGTCAGCCCCAGCATTTT

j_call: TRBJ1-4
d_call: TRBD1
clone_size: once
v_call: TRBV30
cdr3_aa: CAWGLTGASEKLFF
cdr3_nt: TGTGCCTGGGGATTAACAGGGGCTAGTGAAAAACTGTTTTTT

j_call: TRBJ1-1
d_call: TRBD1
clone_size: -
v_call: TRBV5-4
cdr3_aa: CASSLVRQGALTEAFF
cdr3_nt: TGTGCCAGCAGCTTGGTGAGACAGGGGGCCCTCACTGAAGCTTTCTTT

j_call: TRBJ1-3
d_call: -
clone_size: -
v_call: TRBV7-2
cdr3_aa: CASTLAGRPGSGNTIYF
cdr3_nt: TGTGCCAGCACGTTAGCCGGACGGCCGGGGTCTGGAAACACCATATATTTT

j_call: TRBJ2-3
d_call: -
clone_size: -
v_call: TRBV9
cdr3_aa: CASSVHGRIADTQYF
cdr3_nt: TGTGCCAGCAGCGTACATGGGAGGATAGCAGATACGCAGTATTTT

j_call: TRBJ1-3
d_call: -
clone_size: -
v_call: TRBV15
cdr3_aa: CATSRGFSQAGNTIYF
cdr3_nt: TGTGCCACCAGCAGAGGTTTTTCTCAAGCTGGAAACACCATATATTTT

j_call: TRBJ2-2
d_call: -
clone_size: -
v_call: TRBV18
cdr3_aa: CASSPLQGQNTGELFF
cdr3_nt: TGTGCCAGCTCACCCCTTCAGGGACAAAACACCGGGGAGCTGTTTTTT

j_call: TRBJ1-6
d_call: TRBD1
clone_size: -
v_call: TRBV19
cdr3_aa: CASSTQGAISPLHF
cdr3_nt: TGTGCCAGTAGTACACAGGGGGCGATTTCACCCCTCCACTTT

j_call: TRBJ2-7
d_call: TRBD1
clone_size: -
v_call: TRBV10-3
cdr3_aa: CAISGGQGSIGEQYF
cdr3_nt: TGTGCCATCAGCGGGGGACAGGGTTCCATCGGCGAGCAGTACTTC

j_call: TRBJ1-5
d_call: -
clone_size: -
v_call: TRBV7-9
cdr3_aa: CASSVSGSGNQPQHF
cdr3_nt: TGTGCCAGCAGCGTTAGTGGGTCGGGGAATCAGCCCCAGCATTTT

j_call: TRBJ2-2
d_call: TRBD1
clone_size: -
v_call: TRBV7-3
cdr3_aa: CASSDRGPEGGELFF
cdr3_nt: TGTGCCAGCAGCGACAGGGGGCCGGAGGGCGGGGAGCTGTTTTTT

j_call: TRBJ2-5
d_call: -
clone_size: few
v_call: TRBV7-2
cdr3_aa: CASSLERGETQYF
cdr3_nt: TGTGCCAGCAGCTTAGAGAGGGGGGAGACCCAGTACTTC